This record concerns one T cell receptor (beta chain) sequence. The CDR3 is 13 residues long. The germline V gene has CDR1 LGHDT and CDR2 YNNKEL (reference sequence). The trim removed 4 bases at V and 2 bases at J, leaving 2 bases unmatched. In the original analysis: From reference gene primer amplification, estimates of nucleated cell counts were derived. Profiled with immunoSEQ multiplex PCR; TCRdb holds only in-frame clones, not every one. The V and J calls and clone size are taken from that table; D and trimming were inferred from the DNA. Here the sample spans tens of thousands of clones, over 80% being singletons. The data originate from a study of blood T cell repertoires in COVID-19. Overall study context: Donors in the United States, Italy and Spain gave samples during acute or convalescent COVID-19. PBMCs, B-cell-depleted T cells, or T cells provided the cDNA or gDNA that made up the material.

The origin of this receptor is a woman between 55 and 75 years old with active or convalescent COVID-19. Input material: peripheral blood. The V call is TRBV3-1 (or the pseudogene TRBV3-2), the J call TRBJ2-7; 7 bases fit TRBD1. The CDR3 here is CASSRQGTYEQYF. CDR3 nucleotides: TGTGCCAGCAGCCGACAGGGTACCTACGAGCAGTACTTC.